A selection of T cell receptor beta chains follows, all from one sample in a study of T cell clonotyping in hematopoietic cell transplantation. Repertoires were generated with immunoSEQ multiplex PCR, while TCRdb's copy carries only in-frame clones and drops some. This sample carries approximately 44,000 clones, 80% to 85% of them seen once, and the ten largest clones take around 5.3%. The material sequenced was peripheral blood mononuclear cells, taken before stem cell transplant. These receptors originate from a man aged 55 to 70 with myelodysplastic syndrome. Some clones in this sample may be carry-over from other donors' samples. Each CDR3 is given with its conserved first and last residue.

v_call	j_call	cdr3_aa
TRBV5-6	TRBJ2-2	CASSSRYRVTGELFF
TRBV5-4	TRBJ1-2	CASSLEGPYYGYTF
TRBV27	TRBJ2-7	CASRHDRETYEQYF
TRBV19	TRBJ2-2	CASSLGGTYTGELFF
TRBV7-3	TRBJ2-3	CASSLFGTSSTDTQYF
TRBV5-6	TRBJ2-7	CASSFGPGTVYEQYF
TRBV9	TRBJ2-7	CASSTGDGSYEQYF
TRBV6-1	TRBJ2-7	CASSEGTFDRVLALAYEQYF
TRBV28	TRBJ1-5	CASSLDRNNQPQHF
TRBV9	TRBJ2-1	CASSVRDRNVNEQFF
TRBV13	TRBJ2-7	CASSLIGEQYF
TRBV14	TRBJ2-6	CASSWGLRSGANVLTF
TRBV29-1	TRBJ2-3	CSAYHRLAGLRGTQYF
TRBV7-3	TRBJ1-1	CASSLGSGGNTEAFF
TRBV6-5	TRBJ1-2	CASRVTVMSSYGYTF
TRBV4-1	TRBJ2-5	CASSQGLRELETQYF
TRBV30	TRBJ2-1	CAWMGGRNEQFF
TRBV2	TRBJ2-7	CASGGEGSPGQYF
TRBV7-8	TRBJ1-5	CASSLANQPQHF
TRBV15	TRBJ2-5	CATSRGKRGETQYF
TRBV2	TRBJ2-7	CASRPDLQSSYEQYF
TRBV7-9	TRBJ2-7	CASSYHAGAPSGAYEQYF
TRBV2	TRBJ2-1	CASSRGNEQFF
TRBV5-1	TRBJ2-7	CASSWTSSEQYF
TRBV15	TRBJ1-2	CATSRATGQGKYYGYTF
TRBV7-9	TRBJ1-2	CASSPEGGMGGYTF
TRBV4-2	TRBJ1-3	CASSSADRGLLGNTIYF
TRBV6-6	TRBJ2-3	CASNYGVAGGRATQYF
TRBV6-1	TRBJ1-2	CASSAQGKNGYTF
TRBV7-3	TRBJ2-3	CASSLRGLGADTQYF
TRBV5-4	TRBJ1-2	CASSLGGQDDGYTF
TRBV10-3	TRBJ2-7	CAISESVRVGGGSYEQYF
TRBV9	TRBJ2-7	CASSPLGLIHEQYF
TRBV18	TRBJ1-4	CASSPSGGEEKLFF
TRBV7-9	TRBJ2-7	CASSLVGTGQYF
TRBV14	TRBJ2-6	CASSRRGTGVSGANVLTF
TRBV19	TRBJ2-1	CASSLGGTEFF
TRBV4-3	TRBJ2-7	CASSQATGTTYEQYF
TRBV7-9	TRBJ2-1	CASSNTQTSGAYNEQFF
TRBV6-5	TRBJ2-7	CASSYSTGAGYEQYF
TRBV5-4	TRBJ2-5	CASSLTGTAQETQYF
TRBV15	TRBJ2-2	CATSRDSLAGGTGELFF